The 28 T cell receptor beta chains below come from one sample, sequenced in a study of human T cells and chemical hapten exposure (dated by TCRdb to about 2021). Reading the label with the study, this specimen's time point is: healthy volunteer bleed at 2 weeks. Total RNA was isolated from unfractionated whole blood collected in Tempus Blood RNA tubes. The protocol used for the library was RACE. TCRdb names NextSeq 500 as the instrument used. TCRdb trimmed public reads at Q25 via fastp, called clones via MiXCR and kept in-frame beta chains. Rows merge per CDR3 protein into single entries with the most common DNA and genes. Here the sample has around 130,000 distinct CDR3 sequences; approximately 9% occur a single time. The ten most abundant clones make up about 1.8% of the sample. What was sequenced was whole blood. Receptors originate from a male donor in good health. Some clones in this sample may be carry-over from other donors' samples.

This chain connects TRBV18 to TRBJ2-5; unclear D gene. The V end was cut by 6 bases, the J end by 4 bases, with 9 bases between. Germline lookup yields CDR1 KGHSH and CDR2 LQKENI. The CDR3 runs 12 residues. CDR3 DNA sequence: TGTGCCAGCTCTGAACGGCCAGAGACCCAGTACTTC. This translates into CASSERPETQYF. Together with reference TRBV18 and TRBJ2-5, the CDR3 gives the full variable domain: NAGVMQNPRHLVRRRGQEARLRCSPMKGHSHVYWYRQLPEEGLKFMVYLQKENIIDESGMPKERFSAEFPKEGPSILRIQQVVRGDSAAYFCASSERPETQYFGPGTRLLVL.

A remark on this clonotype: Possible read error: a much larger clone is one base away. The CDR3 does not end in the conserved phenylalanine or tryptophan, so this is likely a read error. The V gene is TRBV7-8, the J gene TRBJ2-1, with 13 bases lining up with TRBD2. CDR3 length: 17 amino acids. Looked up from germline, CDR1 is SGHVS and CDR2 is FQNEAQ. V trimming: 4 bases; J trimming: 4 bases; junction bases outside the gene matches: 7. CDR3 protein: CASSSPGLAGVYNEQFL. In DNA, the CDR3 is TGTGCCAGCAGCTCCCCCGGACTAGCGGGAGTTTACAATGAGCAGTTCTTA.

This clonotype was counted between two and nine times. CDR3: CASSLVAAEDHNEQFF. In DNA, the CDR3 is TGTGCCAGCAGCTTAGTAGCAGCGGAGGACCACAATGAGCAGTTCTTC. V usage is TRBV7-2 and J usage is TRBJ2-1; maybe TRBD2 (5 bases). Germline lookup yields CDR1 SGHTA and CDR2 FQGNSA. The CDR3 runs to 16 residues. Trimming removed 1 base at V and 5 bases at J, with 15 bases between.

The sample holds one count of this clonotype. This chain links TRBV6-5 with TRBJ2-7, with 7 positions matching TRBD2. The junction had 7 bases not matched to a gene; V was cut back by 2 bases and J by 0 bases. CDR1 and CDR2 from the germline V gene are MNHEY and SVGAGI. The CDR3 sequence is 16 residues long. As DNA, the CDR3 is TGTGCCAGCAGTTACCATGGCGGGGGAAGCTCCTACGAGCAGTACTTC. This gives the protein CASSYHGGGSSYEQYF.

This clonotype was counted ten times or more. This rearrangement joins TRBV6-1 to TRBJ2-5; 10 nucleotides line up with TRBD1. J lost 2 bases, V lost 6 bases, and 6 bases had no gene match. Per the germline V gene, CDR1 is MNHNS and CDR2 is SASEGT. This CDR3 has 15 residues. The CDR3, as DNA: TGTGCCAGCAGCAAAGGACAGGGGGAACAAGAGACCCAGTACTTC. Its protein product is CASSKGQGEQETQYF.

V and J are TRBV6-1 and TRBJ1-1, with D hard to call. From germline, CDR1 is MNHNS and CDR2 SASEGT. The length of the CDR3 is 10 residues. The V end lost 7 bases, the J end lost 10 bases, and 10 bases lay between the germline ends. CDR3 in amino acids: CASKDGGAFF. CDR3 sequence (DNA): TGTGCCAGCAAAGATGGAGGAGCTTTCTTT.

This clonotype has more than one count but fewer than ten. The chain links TRBV18 to TRBJ2-2; D not resolved. Trimming shortened V by 6 bases and J by 5 bases, and 10 bases separated the two germline ends. Germline V gene lookup returns CDR1 KGHSH and CDR2 LQKENI. This CDR3 is built from 13 residues. CDR3 sequence reads: CASSPLETGELFF. CDR3 nucleotides: TGTGCCAGCTCGCCTCTAGAAACCGGGGAGCTGTTTTTT.

The J gene is TRBJ2-7, the V gene TRBV11-1, with 7 positions matching TRBD2. This CDR3 has 15 residues. Germline V CDR1 and CDR2: SGHAT, FQDESV (reference sequence). Trimming took 5 bases from V and 1 from J; bases not matched to a gene: 8. The chain's CDR3 is CASSRGLVTSYEQYF. The CDR3 DNA reads as TGTGCCAGCAGCCGTGGACTAGTGACATCCTACGAGCAGTACTTC. The entire variable domain, with the rest obtained from reference TRBV11-1 and TRBJ2-7, is as follows: EAEVAQSPRYKITEKSQAVAFWCDPISGHATLYWYRQILGQGPELLVQFQDESVVDDSQLPKDRFSAERLKGVDSTLKIQPAELGDSAMYLCASSRGLVTSYEQYFGPGTRLTVT.

This clonotype was detected a few times. This rearrangement joins TRBV2 to TRBJ1-6; no firm D call. Germline values: CDR1 SNHLY, CDR2 FYNNEI. The CDR3 contains 11 residues. The V end lost 1 base, the J end lost 14 bases, and 6 bases lay between the germline ends. The CDR3 here is CASSEGGALHF. The CDR3 bases are TGTGCCAGCAGTGAAGGCGGGGCCCTCCACTTT. The full variable domain, in which reference TRBV2 and TRBJ1-6 provide the parts outside the CDR3, is EPEVTQTPSHQVTQMGQEVILRCVPISNHLYFYWYRQILGQKVEFLVSFYNNEISEKSEIFDDQFSVERPDGSNFTLKIRSTKLEDSAMYFCASSEGGALHFGNGTRLTVT.

This clonotype was observed a few times. The chain combines TRBV10-3 with TRBJ1-1; 8 bases map to TRBD1. The J segment lost 5 bases and the V segment lost 10 bases, leaving 6 bases of the junction unmatched. The CDR3 is 12 amino acids. Germline CDR1 ENHRY, CDR2 SYGVKD. The CDR3 DNA reads TGTGCCAGTCATGACAGGGGAACTGAAGCTTTCTTT. This gives the protein CASHDRGTEAFF.

The rearrangement joins TRBV20-1 to TRBJ1-5; tentatively, D is TRBD1 (5 bases). This CDR3 comprises 14 residues. From germline, CDR1 is DFQATT and CDR2 SNEGSKA (reference sequence). Between the trimmed V and J ends, which lost 1 base and 6 bases, there was a span of 13 bases. CDR3 loop: CSARVAGLGQPQHF. The CDR3 DNA is TGCAGTGCTAGAGTGGCGGGGCTTGGTCAGCCCCAGCATTTT.

This clonotype was counted at least ten times. The rearrangement links TRBV6-2 or TRBV6-3 to TRBJ2-1; 11 bases agree with TRBD2. The germline CDR1 and CDR2 sequences are MNHEY and SVGEGT. Germline trimming cut 5 bases from V and 4 bases from J; bases unmatched to any gene: 7. The CDR3 is made up of 16 amino acids. The CDR3: CASSPTGTSGYNEQFF. CDR3 in DNA: TGTGCCAGCAGTCCTACGGGGACTAGCGGATACAATGAGCAGTTCTTC.

There are a few counts of this clonotype. The J gene is TRBJ2-1, the V gene TRBV6-1; 14 nucleotides agree with TRBD2. The V gene end was trimmed by 6 bases and the J gene end by 9 bases; junction bases not matched to a gene: 4. Germline CDR1 and CDR2: MNHNS and SASEGT. The CDR3 sequence is 14 residues long. The CDR3 sequence: CASRPGLAGVEQFF. The CDR3 DNA follows: TGTGCCAGCAGACCGGGACTAGCGGGAGTTGAGCAGTTCTTC.

This clonotype was counted at least ten times. The chain joins TRBV27 to TRBJ2-1; D is ambiguous. CDR1 MNHEY and CDR2 SMNVEV come from the germline V gene (reference sequence). V lost 4 bases and J lost 9, with 10 bases in between. The CDR3 has 12 residues. Here the CDR3 DNA reads TGTGCCAGCAGTTGGATTAAGGGTGAGCAGTTCTTC. Amino acids: CASSWIKGEQFF.

This clonotype was detected many times. The gene calls are TRBV7-8 and TRBJ2-7, with D uncertain. The CDR3 sequence is 12 residues long. Germline values: CDR1 SGHVS, CDR2 FQNEAQ. Deletions cut 3 bases from V and 3 bases from J, with 6 bases between. CDR3 loop: CASSLVVYEQYF. In DNA, the CDR3 is TGTGCCAGCAGCTTGGTAGTCTACGAGCAGTACTTC. Full variable domain (remainder filled in from reference TRBV7-8 and TRBJ2-7): GAGVSQSPRYKVAKRGQDVALRCDPISGHVSLFWYQQALGQGPEFLTYFQNEAQLDKSGLPSDRFFAERPEGSVSTLKIQRTQQEDSAVYLCASSLVVYEQYFGPGTRLTVT.

This clonotype was counted ten times or more. The chain is built from TRBV19 and TRBJ1-2; TRBD1 aligns across 10 bases. Looked up from germline, CDR1 is LNHDA and CDR2 is SQIVND (reference sequence). Trimming cost V 6 bases and J 8 bases; bases outside gene matches: 3. CDR3 length equals 12 residues. The CDR3 DNA is TGTGCCAGTAGGACAGGGGGCCCAGGCTACACCTTC. Its translation: CASRTGGPGYTF.

The chain links TRBV29-1 to TRBJ2-1, with D perhaps TRBD1 (5 bases). This CDR3 is 15 amino acids long. Looked up from germline, CDR1 is SQVTM and CDR2 is ANQGSEA. The V end lost 4 bases, the J end lost 4 bases, and 17 bases lay between the germline ends. The CDR3 DNA is TGCAGCGTTGTCCGCCCGAGACAGTTTTACAATGAGCAGTTCTTC. Protein sequence: CSVVRPRQFYNEQFF.

This clonotype was counted between two and nine times. V usage is TRBV7-9 and J usage is TRBJ2-3, with D hard to call. This CDR3 has 15 residues. V was cut by 6 bases and J by 2 bases, with 15 bases left in between. The germline V gene has CDR1 SEHNR and CDR2 FQNEAQ (reference sequence). Here the CDR3 DNA reads TGTGCCAGCAGTTTCCCCCTGGGGAACACAGATACGCAGTATTTT. Residues: CASSFPLGNTDTQYF.

About this clonotype itself: Mismatch with germline at one junction end may stem from a read error. The chain recombines TRBV2 with TRBJ1-4; no reliable D call. Germline-derived CDR1 and CDR2 are SNHLY and FYNNEI. The CDR3 is 11 residues long. CDR3 sequence (DNA): TGTGCCAGCAGAACTTATGAAAAACTGTTTTTT. It translates to CASRTYEKLFF.

In its sample, this clonotype was seen many times. The genes are TRBV20-1 and TRBJ1-3; 7 nucleotides match TRBD1. Germline V gene sequence: CDR1 DFQATT, CDR2 SNEGSKA (reference sequence). The trim removed 6 bases at V and 3 bases at J, leaving 5 bases unmatched. The CDR3 totals 13 residues. The CDR3 here is CSAPTGFGNTIYF. The CDR3 nucleotides are TGCAGTGCACCGACAGGGTTTGGAAACACCATATATTTT.

This clonotype was observed at least ten times. The chain joins TRBV19 to TRBJ1-1, with 7 positions matching TRBD1. The CDR3 extends over 12 amino acids. V gave up 9 bases and J gave up 6 bases; unmatched junction bases: 7. Germline V gene data show CDR1 as LNHDA and CDR2 as SQIVND (reference sequence). CDR3 residues: CASETGRPEAFF. In DNA form, the CDR3 reads TGTGCCAGCGAGACAGGGAGGCCTGAAGCTTTCTTT.

In this sample, this clonotype turned up many times. This chain joins TRBV29-1 and TRBJ1-4; the D gene is possibly TRBD1 (5 bases). V was shortened by 6 bases and J by 8 bases, with 16 bases between the two germline ends. CDR3 length: 13 amino acids. Germline lookup yields CDR1 SQVTM and CDR2 ANQGSEA. The CDR3 reads CSVSGTGGEKLFF. CDR3 nucleotides: TGCAGCGTCTCCGGGACTGGGGGAGAAAAACTGTTTTTT.

This chain joins TRBV6-5 and TRBJ2-7, with D tentatively TRBD1 (5 bases). This CDR3 region has 15 residues. V was clipped by 0 bases and J by 5 bases, with 14 bases between them. The germline gives CDR1 MNHEY, CDR2 SVGAGI. The CDR3 coding sequence is TGTGCCAGCAGTTACTCCCGTCTAGGGGCCCACGAGCAGTACTTC. Translating it yields CASSYSRLGAHEQYF.

The chain recombines TRBV12-3 or TRBV12-4 with TRBJ1-1; 7 nucleotides align to TRBD1. The ends lost 2 bases at V and 1 base at J; junction bases unmatched: 7. The CDR3 runs 16 residues. The CDR3 DNA is TGTGCCAGCAGTTTAACGTCGACAGGGCCGAACACTGAAGCTTTCTTT. Encoded protein: CASSLTSTGPNTEAFF.

V gene TRBV6-6 combines with J gene TRBJ1-1; TRBD1 agrees at 7 bases. Germline V gene lookup returns CDR1 MNHNY and CDR2 SVGAGI (reference sequence). This CDR3 contains 14 residues. Germline trimming cut 4 bases from V and 6 bases from J; bases unmatched to any gene: 8. The CDR3 DNA reads TGTGCCAGCAGTTCCACGACAGGGCTCCCTGAAGCTTTCTTT. Its protein is CASSSTTGLPEAFF.

This chain uses TRBV4-1 with TRBJ1-2, with D perhaps TRBD1 (6 bases). The CDR3 has 17 amino acids. Germline loops: CDR1 MGHRA, CDR2 YSYEKL. The V end was cut by 1 base, the J end by 1 base, with 16 bases between. This chain's CDR3 is CASSQVPGQSFNYGYTF. CDR3 bases: TGCGCCAGCAGCCAAGTTCCCGGACAGTCCTTTAACTATGGCTACACCTTC.

There are a few counts of this clonotype. The V call is TRBV4-1, the J call TRBJ2-3; perhaps D is TRBD1 or TRBD2 (5 bases each). V lost 0 bases and J 1 base, leaving 8 bases between the germline ends. The CDR3 extends over 15 amino acids. Germline loops: CDR1 MGHRA, CDR2 YSYEKL. CDR3 coding DNA: TGCGCCAGCAGCCAAGACGGGGCGCGCACAGATACGCAGTATTTT. Translating gives CASSQDGARTDTQYF.

This clonotype has only a few counts. The V call is TRBV7-2, the J call TRBJ1-6, with D possibly matching TRBD1 (5 bases). V lost 5 bases and J lost 6, with 11 bases in between. Looked up from germline, CDR1 is SGHTA and CDR2 is FQGNSA. The CDR3 is made up of 14 amino acids. The CDR3 is CASSQRDSNSPLHF. CDR3 nucleotides: TGTGCCAGCAGCCAGCGAGACAGTAATTCACCCCTCCACTTT.